Included here is one TCR beta chain sequence, with context. Its antigen is unknown. The data are from a study of Ad26.COV2.S vaccination and SARS-CoV-2 variants. Study-wide background: Dosing was one shot or two shots 56 days apart. The study, taken as a whole, reports: People given the vaccine had a wider spike-specific TCR breadth than placebo recipients did. Similar non-spike TCR breadth was seen in vaccine and placebo recipients.

The treatment here: some 20 received Ad26.COV2.S at low or high dose, single or two shots; about five received placebo; per-sample allocation not given. Sampling was performed 63 days after the first vaccine or placebo injection. The CDR3 spans 14 residues. Germline values: CDR1 LNHDA, CDR2 SQIVND (reference sequence). Trimming stripped 3 bases from V and 5 bases from J, with 10 bases between. Only in-frame clones appear in the TCRdb table, and some are missing; sequencing was by immunoSEQ multiplex PCR. Of around 450,000 clones in the sample, about 88% were seen once. The TCR originated in a person between 18 and 65 years old who received the Ad26.COV2.S COVID-19 vaccine or a placebo. Material: peripheral blood, obtained in a trial of Ad26.COV2.S vaccine versus placebo. The chain combines TRBV19 with TRBJ1-4; D possibly corresponds to TRBD1 (5 bases). This CDR3 is CASSMGRGNEKLFF. Here the CDR3 DNA reads TGTGCCAGTAGTATGGGAAGGGGAAATGAAAAACTGTTTTTT. Full variable domain (remainder filled in from reference TRBV19 and TRBJ1-4): DGGITQSPKYLFRKEGQNVTLSCEQNLNHDAMYWYRQDPGQGLRLIYYSQIVNDFQKGDIAEGYSVSREKKESFPLTVTSAQKNPTAFYLCASSMGRGNEKLFFGSGTQLSVL.